This entry concerns a single T cell receptor beta chain. The sample is drawn from a study of PD-L1 blockade in urothelial cancer. Study information: Atezolizumab (1,200 mg intravenously every 3 weeks) began in about 2014 for patients. Per blood sample, T cells had a median of around 150,000.

The CDR3 sequence is 15 residues long. The ends were cut back, 3 bases at V and 11 bases at J, with 22 bases in the middle. Germline V gene sequence: CDR1 SNHLY, CDR2 FYNNEI. Libraries were prepared by immunoSEQ multiplex PCR; TCRdb keeps only in-frame clonotypes and omits some of them. This table holds 53,000 or so clones, 70% to 90% found once. Diagnoses among patients were locally advanced or metastatic urothelial carcinoma. J is TRBJ1-1 and V is TRBV2, with D possibly TRBD1 on 6 matching bases. The sample consisted of PBMCs, taken around atezolizumab (anti-PD-L1) treatment. This TCR came from a man aged 55-75 years with urothelial cancer. The CDR3 spells CASSEEAGDVTRAFF. Written as DNA, the CDR3 is TGTGCCAGCAGTGAGGAGGCAGGGGACGTCACACGGGCTTTCTTT.